Presented here are 20 T cell receptor beta chains from one specimen sequenced in a study of cytomegalovirus exposure and HLA in healthy donors. The assay was immunoSEQ multiplex PCR, and TCRdb's table has in-frame clones only and misses some. This sample has under 250,000 clones, with about 81% found just once. The sequenced sample consisted of PBMCs. All receptors derive from a woman aged 30 to 39 in good health and CMV-seronegative.

This clone was recorded a few times. V gene TRBV9 combines with J gene TRBJ2-7; maybe TRBD1 (6 bases). The CDR3 spans 15 residues. Germline lookup yields CDR1 SGDLS and CDR2 YYNGEE. Between the trimmed V and J ends, which lost 4 bases and 4 bases, there was a span of 18 bases. CDR3 bases: TGTGCCAGCAGCCCAACCGGGACATCTCCTTACGAGCAGTACTTC. Translating it yields CASSPTGTSPYEQYF.

This chain links TRBV7-8 with TRBJ1-2; maybe TRBD1 (5 bases). The V end lost 6 bases, the J end lost 3 bases, and 17 bases lay between the germline ends. Germline lookup yields CDR1 SGHVS and CDR2 FQNEAQ. There are 15 residues in the CDR3. The CDR3 protein is CASSHRDSRDYGYTF. The CDR3 DNA follows: TGTGCCAGCAGTCACCGAGACAGCCGGGACTATGGCTACACCTTC.

V usage is TRBV30 and J usage is TRBJ2-3; 8 nucleotides agree with TRBD2. Germline trimming cut 4 bases from V and 4 bases from J; bases unmatched to any gene: 19. The germline V gene encodes CDR1 GTSNPN and CDR2 SVGIG (reference sequence). This CDR3 is built from 18 residues. CDR3 region: CAWKVVRLTSVLADTQYF. The CDR3 nucleotides are TGTGCCTGGAAAGTAGTTCGTTTGACTAGCGTCCTGGCAGATACGCAGTATTTT. The complete variable domain, with remaining parts taken from reference TRBV30 and TRBJ2-3, reads SQTIHQWPATLVQPVGSPLSLECTVEGTSNPNLYWYRQAAGRGLQLLFYSVGIGQISSEVPQNLSASRPQDRQFILSSKKLLLSDSGFYLCAWKVVRLTSVLADTQYFGPGTRLTVL.

The chain recombines TRBV19 with TRBJ1-5; D ambiguous. V was pared by 7 bases and J by 7 bases, with 11 bases between. This CDR3 region has 12 residues. Per the germline V gene, CDR1 is LNHDA and CDR2 is SQIVND (reference sequence). The CDR3 bases are TGTGCCAGTAACCTCGAGGGCCAGCCCCAGCATTTT. As protein: CASNLEGQPQHF.

The chain is built from TRBV12-5 and TRBJ2-1, with TRBD2 as a possible D gene (5 bases). The germline V gene encodes CDR1 LGHNT and CDR2 FRNRAP. The V end lost 0 bases, the J end lost 8 bases, and 20 bases lay between the germline ends. The CDR3 totals 17 residues. The chain's CDR3 is CASGLVRRLGSVHEQFF. In nucleotides, the CDR3 is TGTGCTAGTGGTTTGGTACGGAGGCTCGGTTCTGTCCATGAGCAGTTCTTC.

The table lists this clone with a count of one. The chain recombines TRBV6-5 with TRBJ1-1; D is undetermined. This CDR3 is 14 amino acids long. V was pared by 0 bases and J by 4 bases, with 9 bases between. Per the germline V gene, CDR1 is MNHEY and CDR2 is SVGAGI. CDR3 sequence (DNA): TGTGCCAGCAGTTACTCCAGCGCCCGCACTGAAGCTTTCTTT. This codes for CASSYSSARTEAFF.

This clone is a singleton in its sample. V gene TRBV9 combines with J gene TRBJ2-2, with D perhaps TRBD2 (6 bases). The CDR3 runs to 13 residues. V gave up 1 base and J gave up 10 bases, with 11 bases separating them. From germline, CDR1 is SGDLS and CDR2 YYNGEE. This chain's CDR3 is CASSVTSLAELFF. The CDR3 region has the DNA TGTGCCAGCAGCGTAACTAGCCTCGCGGAGCTGTTTTTT.

V usage is TRBV11-2 and J usage is TRBJ2-1, with TRBD1 as a possible D gene (5 bases). Trimming cost V 8 bases and J 3 bases, with 8 bases left between them. This CDR3 contains 12 residues. The germline gives CDR1 SGHAT, CDR2 FQNNGV. DNA of the CDR3: TGTGCCAGCGGGGCTTACTACAATGAGCAGTTCTTC. Translating it yields CASGAYYNEQFF.

The chain has TRBV6-1 and TRBJ2-6; D remains ambiguous. CDR1 is MNHNS, CDR2 SASEGT, per germline. V was clipped by 8 bases and J by 2 bases, with 13 bases between them. The CDR3 length is 15 residues. The CDR3, as DNA: TGTGCCAGCGGGCTTACTCAGGCTGGGGCCAACGTCCTGACTTTC. This gives the protein CASGLTQAGANVLTF.

J is TRBJ2-7 and V is TRBV5-4, with TRBD1 matching over 9 bases. The V and J ends lost 2 bases and 4 bases, in that order; junction bases with no gene match: 4. The germline V gene encodes CDR1 SGHNT and CDR2 YYREEE (reference sequence). This CDR3 spans 14 amino acids. The DNA of the CDR3 is TGTGCCAGCAGCTTCGGGACAGGGACGTACGAGCAGTACTTC. This codes for CASSFGTGTYEQYF. Full variable domain (remainder filled in from reference TRBV5-4 and TRBJ2-7): ETGVTQSPTHLIKTRGQQVTLRCSSQSGHNTVSWYQQALGQGPQFIFQYYREEENGRGNFPPRFSGLQFPNYSSELNVNALELDDSALYLCASSFGTGTYEQYFGPGTRLTVT.

The rearrangement joins TRBV4-1 to TRBJ1-1; a weak D match, TRBD1 (5 bases). Trimming removed 8 bases from V and 4 bases from J, with 17 bases in between. Germline-derived CDR1 and CDR2 are MGHRA and YSYEKL. The CDR3 is 14 amino acids. Here the CDR3 DNA reads TGCGCCAGCCATCAGGGAACTCTCGGCACTGAAGCTTTCTTT. Translating gives CASHQGTLGTEAFF.

The chain links TRBV27 to TRBJ1-6, with 8 bases identical to TRBD1. The V and J ends lost 7 bases and 4 bases, in that order; junction bases with no gene match: 18. The CDR3 loop spans 19 amino acids. From germline, CDR1 is MNHEY and CDR2 SMNVEV (reference sequence). Here the CDR3 DNA reads TGTGCCAGCAAAAAGGGGCAGGGGGCCAATAGACTGTATAATTCACCCCTCCACTTT. Amino acids: CASKKGQGANRLYNSPLHF.

The CDR3 sequence: CARARRIAGPSSYEQYF. The CDR3, as DNA: TGCGCCCGGGCGAGGAGGATAGCGGGACCGAGCTCCTACGAGCAGTACTTC. This chain connects TRBV5-1 to TRBJ2-7, with 8 positions matching TRBD2. The germline V gene has CDR1 SGHRS and CDR2 YFSETQ. Trimming took 10 bases from V and 0 from J; bases not matched to a gene: 18. The CDR3 spans 17 residues.

The chain couples TRBV5-1 to TRBJ2-7; 7 nucleotides agree with TRBD2. This CDR3 has 16 amino acids. The V and J ends lost 4 bases and 5 bases, in that order; junction bases with no gene match: 15. The V gene's germline CDR1 is SGHRS and CDR2 YFSETQ. CDR3 sequence: CASSLGGRGLFHEQYF. DNA of the CDR3: TGCGCCAGCAGCCTTGGGGGGAGGGGATTGTTTCACGAGCAGTACTTC.

This chain joins TRBV5-4 and TRBJ2-1; D gene unclear. The CDR3 consists of 15 residues. CDR1 and CDR2 from the germline V gene are SGHNT and YYREEE (reference sequence). The V end was cut by 0 bases, the J end by 3 bases, with 10 bases between. The CDR3 spells CASSLGLPDYNEQFF. The CDR3 DNA reads TGTGCCAGCAGCTTGGGCTTGCCAGACTACAATGAGCAGTTCTTC.

V and J are TRBV6-1 and TRBJ1-2; D is possibly TRBD1 (6 bases). The V end was cut by 0 bases, the J end by 7 bases, with 15 bases between. This CDR3 spans 15 amino acids. The germline CDR1 and CDR2 sequences are MNHNS and SASEGT. The CDR3 nucleotides are TGTGCCAGCAGTGAAGCACCCGGGGGGCGAGGTGGCTACACCTTC. As protein: CASSEAPGGRGGYTF.

The rearrangement uses TRBV10-3 and TRBJ2-2, with D perhaps matching TRBD1 (5 bases). Germline V gene lookup returns CDR1 ENHRY and CDR2 SYGVKD. The CDR3 runs 14 residues. The ends were cut back, 5 bases at V and 3 bases at J, with 10 bases in the middle. DNA for the CDR3: TGTGCCATCAGTTTAGGGGTGGACACCGGGGAGCTGTTTTTT. Its protein is CAISLGVDTGELFF.

This chain uses TRBV2 with TRBJ1-2; 11 nucleotides align to TRBD1. V shed 5 bases and J 5 bases; nucleotides not matched to a gene: 10. This CDR3 is built from 16 residues. Germline lookup yields CDR1 SNHLY and CDR2 FYNNEI. For the CDR3, the DNA is TGTGCCAGCAGTCTTACCGGGACAGGGGGTAATTATGGCTACACCTTC. It specifies CASSLTGTGGNYGYTF. Using reference TRBV2 and TRBJ1-2 for the parts outside the CDR3, the full variable domain is EPEVTQTPSHQVTQMGQEVILRCVPISNHLYFYWYRQILGQKVEFLVSFYNNEISEKSEIFDDQFSVERPDGSNFTLKIRSTKLEDSAMYFCASSLTGTGGNYGYTFGSGTRLTVV.

The rearrangement joins TRBV6-1 to TRBJ1-5; D is perhaps TRBD1 (5 bases). The germline V gene has CDR1 MNHNS and CDR2 SASEGT. The CDR3 runs 11 residues. V was cut by 7 bases and J by 6 bases, with 7 bases left in between. Written as DNA, the CDR3 is TGTGCCAGCACCGGGGGTCAGCCCCAGCATTTT. As protein: CASTGGQPQHF.

This clone was found once. The chain uses TRBV4-1 and TRBJ2-7, with 7 bases matching TRBD1. Trimming took 1 base from V and 3 from J; bases not matched to a gene: 6. Germline V gives CDR1 MGHRA, CDR2 YSYEKL. The CDR3 covers 15 residues. DNA of the CDR3: TGCGCCAGCAGCCAAGCCGACAGGGTAGGCTACGAGCAGTACTTC. Translating it yields CASSQADRVGYEQYF.